Reported below is one T cell receptor beta chain. The antigen is not known. TCRbeta library preparation incorporated unique molecular identifiers. Each CDR3 protein gets one entry after TCRdb re-called the PCR reads with MiXCR. The sample contains 500,000 to 650,000 distinct CDR3 sequences, about an eighth of which appear only once. This record belongs to a study of T-cell reconstitution after alpha-beta-depleted transplantation in children. Findings and limits, study-wide: Fresh T-cell production supplied most of the T-cell counts and diversity seen one year after transplant. The origin of alpha-beta T cells about two months after transplant was reportedly several hundred expanded graft clones. Surviving recipient cells, namely T cells and thymic progenitors, were the source of high day-60 TCRbeta diversity in some patients.

Trimming cost V 3 bases and J 4 bases; bases outside gene matches: 8. Germline V CDR1 and CDR2: KGHDR, SFDVKD. The CDR3 is 17 residues long. V is TRBV24-1 and J is TRBJ2-2; 9 nucleotides line up with TRBD1. This TCR was sampled from a female patient aged 2 to 10 who had a stem cell transplant for aplastic anemia, so the T cells may come from the graft donor. The sample consisted of PBMCs, mostly from graft donor cells, taken 180 days after TCRalphabeta/CD19-depleted stem cell transplant. CDR3 protein: CATSDATGTGTTGELFF. CDR3 nucleotides: TGTGCCACCAGTGATGCCACCGGGACAGGGACCACCGGGGAGCTGTTTTTT.